Included here is one TCR beta chain sequence, with context. As yet, its antigen is unknown. The data derive from a study of OX40 agonist ivuxolimab in advanced cancers. Overall study: In this trial design, patients received ivuxolimab intravenously at 0.01 to 10 mg/kg every 2 weeks. People in dose escalation had one of these cancers: hepatocellular carcinoma, melanoma, renal cell or head and neck cancer. A mean age of around 66 years, range about 20 to 79, was recorded, and 80% to 90% were male. Whole-study results and caveats: CD4+ T cells averaged fewer expanded clones than CD8+ T cells.

Trimming took 3 bases from V and 4 from J, leaving 7 bases between them. The CDR3 covers 13 residues. CDR1 is LNHDA, CDR2 SQIVND, per germline (reference sequence). Some clones are missing from TCRdb's copy, which holds only in-frame ones; the method was immunoSEQ multiplex PCR. The table lists fewer than 95,000 clones, under 95% of them singletons. This clonotype was sampled from an adult with an advanced solid tumor such as melanoma, head and neck, liver or kidney cancer. This chain joins TRBV19 and TRBJ2-1; D not certain. The sample was CD4+ or CD8+ T cells sorted from blood, taken in a trial of the OX40 agonist ivuxolimab. The CDR3 here is CASSMYLYNEQFF. The DNA of the CDR3 is TGTGCCAGTAGTATGTACCTGTACAATGAGCAGTTCTTC.